This T cell receptor (beta chain) was obtained from a study of blood T cell repertoires in COVID-19. Each participant's cohort was designated according to participant-reported clinical history. Libraries were prepared by immunoSEQ multiplex PCR; TCRdb keeps only in-frame clonotypes and omits some of them. This sample yields some 430,000 clones, of which 90% are seen a single time; 0.6% belongs to the top ten. Sample: PBMCs or T cells enriched from blood (not recorded which). The source of this sequence is a man aged 18 to 30 who had recovered from COVID-19.

CDR3 sequence (DNA): TGTGCCAGTAACAGGGGGCGCGCAGAAAACACCATATATTTT. Amino acid sequence: CASNRGRAENTIYF. This chain joins TRBV19 and TRBJ1-3, with 9 bases matching TRBD1. There are 14 residues in the CDR3. Germline CDR1 LNHDA, CDR2 SQIVND (reference sequence). V lost 7 bases, J lost 6 bases, and 7 bases stayed unmatched.